Shown below are 32 T cell receptor beta chains from a single sample sequenced in a study of blood T cell repertoires in COVID-19. The method was immunoSEQ multiplex PCR; TCRdb's version includes in-frame clones alone and lacks a portion of them. The sample yields under 75,000 clones, roughly 84% seen once. Source material: peripheral blood. Receptors originate from a woman in her sixties or seventies with acute or convalescent COVID-19.

V is TRBV4-1 and J is TRBJ1-1; 8 nucleotides agree with TRBD1. The CDR3 length is 13 residues. V gave up 3 bases and J gave up 7 bases; unmatched junction bases: 4. Germline loops: CDR1 MGHRA, CDR2 YSYEKL. CDR3 residues: CASSQVTGVEAFF. CDR3 DNA sequence: TGCGCCAGCAGCCAGGTGACAGGGGTTGAAGCTTTCTTT.

This sequence joins TRBV5-1 and TRBJ2-5, with TRBD1 matching over 7 bases. Unmatched junction bases numbered 9, after V lost 2 bases and J lost 5 bases. Germline V lookup: CDR1 SGHRS, CDR2 YFSETQ. CDR3 length: 15 amino acids. As DNA, the CDR3 is TGCGCCAGCAGCTTTGAGGGGGCGTTAGGGGAGACCCAGTACTTC. Protein: CASSFEGALGETQYF.

This clone was counted only a few times. This chain links TRBV6-5 with TRBJ1-2; 8 bases line up with TRBD1. Germline values: CDR1 MNHEY, CDR2 SVGAGI. This CDR3 is built from 13 residues. V shed 6 bases, J shed 4 bases, and the junction held 4 bases outside the gene matches. Written as DNA, the CDR3 is TGTGCCAGCAGAATAGGACAGGGCTATGGCTACACCTTC. The encoded protein is CASRIGQGYGYTF.

CDR3 amino acids: CATSARTSGDTDTQYF. For the CDR3, the DNA is TGTGCCACCAGCGCCCGGACTAGCGGGGACACAGATACGCAGTATTTT. The chain uses TRBV15 and TRBJ2-3, with 12 bases matching TRBD2. The germline V gene has CDR1 LNHNV and CDR2 YYDKDF (reference sequence). After removal of 5 bases from V and 2 bases from J, the junction contained 5 bases not matched to a gene. The CDR3 spans 16 residues.

This chain links TRBV19 with TRBJ1-3, with a weak D call TRBD1 (6 bases). This CDR3 contains 15 residues. Germline V gene lookup returns CDR1 LNHDA and CDR2 SQIVND (reference sequence). Trimming left V 4 bases short and J 2 bases short, with 12 bases between. The CDR3 reads CASSTPAGAGNTIYF. The CDR3 nucleotides are TGTGCCAGTAGTACCCCGGCAGGGGCTGGAAACACCATATATTTT.

V gene TRBV27 combines with J gene TRBJ2-3; D unclear. This CDR3 has 13 residues. Germline V CDR1 and CDR2: MNHEY, SMNVEV (reference sequence). The germline V and J ends were trimmed by 0 bases and 8 bases, with 9 bases remaining between them. In nucleotides, the CDR3 is TGTGCCAGCAGTTTATCCGCTCGGAGTACGCAGTATTTT. Translated, it gives CASSLSARSTQYF.

The chain couples TRBV13 to TRBJ2-6, with D possibly being TRBD1 (5 bases). The CDR3 totals 16 residues. Looked up from germline, CDR1 is PRHDT and CDR2 is FYEKMQ (reference sequence). Trimming removed 4 bases at V and 3 bases at J, with 13 bases between. CDR3 sequence reads: CASSSLVRDGANVLTF. The CDR3 DNA follows: TGTGCCAGCAGCTCGCTAGTCAGGGATGGGGCCAACGTCCTGACTTTC.

The V call is TRBV5-4, the J call TRBJ1-5, with D perhaps TRBD1 (6 bases). Germline V gives CDR1 SGHNT, CDR2 YYREEE (reference sequence). The germline V and J ends were trimmed by 5 bases and 9 bases, with 12 bases remaining between them. The CDR3 extends over 12 amino acids. CDR3 region: CASSQEQGPQHF. The CDR3, as DNA: TGTGCCAGCAGTCAGGAACAGGGGCCCCAGCATTTT.

The V call is TRBV18, the J call TRBJ2-3, with TRBD2 as a possible D gene (6 bases). The germline V and J ends were trimmed by 6 bases and 3 bases, with 16 bases remaining between them. This CDR3 is 15 amino acids long. In germline, CDR1 is KGHSH, CDR2 LQKENI. DNA for the CDR3: TGTGCCAGCTCTCTCCGGGGCGCGGGGACAGATACGCAGTATTTT. Translation gives CASSLRGAGTDTQYF.

The rearrangement links TRBV7-2 to TRBJ2-1; TRBD1 matches at 12 bases. Germline V gene data show CDR1 as SGHTA and CDR2 as FQGNSA. The CDR3 has 15 amino acids. V shed 3 bases, J shed 7 bases, and the junction held 4 bases outside the gene matches. CDR3 in amino acids: CASSFRDRGRNEQFF. The CDR3 DNA sequence: TGTGCCAGCAGCTTCCGGGACAGGGGGCGTAATGAGCAGTTCTTC.

The V and J genes are TRBV5-4 and TRBJ1-1; D gene unclear. Deletions cut 2 bases from V and 0 bases from J, with 8 bases between. The CDR3 covers 14 residues. Germline V gene data show CDR1 as SGHNT and CDR2 as YYREEE (reference sequence). The CDR3 loop reads CASSFGNMNTEAFF. The CDR3 DNA is TGTGCCAGCAGCTTCGGGAACATGAACACTGAAGCTTTCTTT.

The chain couples TRBV6-5 to TRBJ1-2; 9 bases line up with TRBD1. The CDR3 extends over 12 amino acids. V lost 6 bases and J lost 8; bases outside the gene matches: 4. Germline CDR1 MNHEY, CDR2 SVGAGI. In nucleotides, the CDR3 is TGTGCCAGCAGGCGACAGGGGGTGGGCTACACCTTC. Amino acids: CASRRQGVGYTF.

This rearrangement joins TRBV30 to TRBJ1-6, with 8 nucleotides matching TRBD1. J lost 10 bases, V lost 0 bases, and 8 bases had no gene match. The germline V gene encodes CDR1 GTSNPN and CDR2 SVGIG (reference sequence). CDR3 length equals 15 residues. The CDR3 spells CAWSVQDRGRSPLHF. DNA of the CDR3: TGTGCCTGGAGTGTACAAGACAGGGGAAGATCACCCCTCCACTTT.

This rearrangement joins TRBV3-1 (or the pseudogene TRBV3-2) to TRBJ2-3, with 9 positions matching TRBD2. V shed 3 bases and J 5 bases; nucleotides not matched to a gene: 6. The CDR3 is 15 amino acids. The germline gives CDR1 LGHDT, CDR2 YNNKEL (reference sequence). The CDR3 here is CASSQTSGWGDTQYF. The CDR3 nucleotides are TGTGCCAGCAGCCAGACTAGCGGTTGGGGAGATACGCAGTATTTT.

With respect to this clone: This same CDR3 is encoded by further DNA sequences in the sample. The chain is built from TRBV5-1 and TRBJ2-3; no reliable D call. CDR1 is SGHRS, CDR2 YFSETQ, per germline. The ends were cut back, 4 bases at V and 2 bases at J, with 8 bases in the middle. This CDR3 is built from 13 residues. The chain's CDR3 is CASSGQFTDTQYF. The CDR3 nucleotides read TGCGCCAGCAGCGGCCAGTTCACAGATACGCAGTATTTT.

The rearrangement uses TRBV19 and TRBJ1-5; a possible D gene is TRBD1 (5 bases). This CDR3 region has 17 residues. The V gene lost 2 bases and the J gene lost 0 bases, with 14 bases spanning the gap. Germline V gene sequence: CDR1 LNHDA, CDR2 SQIVND (reference sequence). This CDR3 reads CASSIRSRGTSNQPQHF. CDR3 bases: TGTGCCAGTAGTATAAGGTCTCGGGGGACTAGCAATCAGCCCCAGCATTTT.

V is TRBV7-2 and J is TRBJ1-5; the match to TRBD1 covers 8 bases. The CDR3 has 14 amino acids. The junction had 6 bases not matched to a gene; V was cut back by 6 bases and J by 5 bases. The V gene's germline CDR1 is SGHTA and CDR2 FQGNSA. The CDR3 here is CASRRATGDQPQHF. CDR3 in DNA: TGTGCCAGCAGGAGGGCGACAGGGGATCAGCCCCAGCATTTT.

The chain employs TRBV18 and TRBJ2-2; no definite D call. V shed 3 bases and J shed 0 bases, with 5 bases lying between them. The length of the CDR3 is 14 residues. In germline, CDR1 is KGHSH, CDR2 LQKENI. The CDR3, as DNA: TGTGCCAGCTCACCTTCCGCGAACACCGGGGAGCTGTTTTTT. Amino acids: CASSPSANTGELFF.

The rearrangement uses TRBV18 and TRBJ2-7; D remains unclear. CDR1 KGHSH and CDR2 LQKENI come from the germline V gene. CDR3 length: 12 residues. V was trimmed by 6 bases and J by 7 bases, leaving 13 bases between them. CDR3 in DNA: TGTGCCAGCTCGCACACAGATATAGAGCAGTACTTC. This sequence encodes CASSHTDIEQYF. Full variable domain (remainder filled in from reference TRBV18 and TRBJ2-7): NAGVMQNPRHLVRRRGQEARLRCSPMKGHSHVYWYRQLPEEGLKFMVYLQKENIIDESGMPKERFSAEFPKEGPSILRIQQVVRGDSAAYFCASSHTDIEQYFGPGTRLTVT.

The chain couples TRBV7-3 to TRBJ2-3, with D hard to call. From germline, CDR1 is SGHTA and CDR2 FQGTGA. This CDR3 is built from 16 residues. Trimming pared 0 bases from V and 2 bases from J, leaving 12 bases between. The CDR3 loop reads CASSLTHRSATDTQYF. The DNA for the CDR3 is TGTGCCAGCAGCTTAACGCACAGATCCGCCACAGATACGCAGTATTTT.

The rearrangement links TRBV5-4 to TRBJ2-5; TRBD2 is a possible D gene (6 bases). V lost 0 bases and J lost 3, with 9 bases in between. Germline V CDR1 and CDR2: SGHNT, YYREEE (reference sequence). The CDR3 is 14 residues long. The CDR3 reads CASSLGGGEETQYF. CDR3 DNA: TGTGCCAGCAGCTTGGGGGGCGGGGAAGAGACCCAGTACTTC.

The chain combines TRBV10-3 with TRBJ1-2; no definite D call. The CDR3 covers 13 residues. The germline CDR1 and CDR2 sequences are ENHRY and SYGVKD. V shed 4 bases and J shed 4 bases, with 10 bases lying between them. The CDR3 region is CAISGGNGYGYTF. CDR3 DNA sequence: TGTGCCATCAGTGGCGGGAATGGCTATGGCTACACCTTC.

This chain joins TRBV20-1 and TRBJ1-4, with TRBD1 matching over 8 bases. Germline CDR1 DFQATT, CDR2 SNEGSKA (reference sequence). The ends lost 3 bases at V and 8 bases at J; junction bases unmatched: 5. The CDR3 spans 13 residues. The CDR3 is CSASIRGREKLFF. The DNA for the CDR3 is TGCAGTGCTAGTATCAGGGGGCGCGAAAAACTGTTTTTT.

The rearrangement joins TRBV3-1 (or the pseudogene TRBV3-2) to TRBJ2-7, with no clear D. V was clipped by 0 bases and J by 3 bases, with 3 bases between them. The germline gives CDR1 LGHDT, CDR2 YNNKEL (reference sequence). The CDR3 is 12 amino acids. The CDR3 region has the DNA TGTGCCAGCAGCCAAGACATCTACGAGCAGTACTTC. Translated: CASSQDIYEQYF.

The chain has TRBV2 and TRBJ1-2, with 7 bases fitting TRBD1. This CDR3 has 13 residues. CDR1 is SNHLY, CDR2 FYNNEI, per germline. Losses at the gene ends were 3 bases for V and 6 bases for J; bases not matched to a gene: 4. CDR3 DNA sequence: TGTGCCAGCAGTGAGATTCAGGGGGATGGCTACACCTTC. This encodes CASSEIQGDGYTF.

The V call is TRBV6-6, the J call TRBJ1-4; D possibly corresponds to TRBD1 (5 bases). Germline CDR1 reads MNHNY; CDR2 reads SVGAGI (reference sequence). V was shortened by 8 bases and J by 8 bases, with 12 bases between the two germline ends. The CDR3 is made up of 12 amino acids. The CDR3 DNA sequence: TGTGCCAGCGGGGGAGGAGGCGAAAAACTGTTTTTT. It translates to CASGGGGEKLFF.

The V gene is TRBV5-8, the J gene TRBJ2-4, with 9 nucleotides matching TRBD2. The CDR3 runs to 16 residues. Germline V gene lookup returns CDR1 SGHTS and CDR2 YDEGEE. The V segment lost 4 bases and the J segment 8 bases; nucleotides outside the gene matches: 13. CDR3 amino acids: CASSGIARGGLHIQYF. As DNA, the CDR3 is TGTGCCAGCAGCGGAATCGCGCGGGGGGGCTTACACATTCAGTACTTC.

The chain couples TRBV5-1 to TRBJ2-5; maybe TRBD2 (5 bases). The germline V and J ends were trimmed by 4 bases and 6 bases, with 19 bases remaining between them. This CDR3 is 15 amino acids long. Germline values: CDR1 SGHRS, CDR2 YFSETQ. Here the CDR3 DNA reads TGCGCCAGCAGCCGACTCCTCGGGGTCGAACAGACCCAGTACTTC. Residues: CASSRLLGVEQTQYF.

In DNA, the CDR3 is TGCGCCAGCAGCCCAGGAGGACAGGGCAGTCACCGGGAGCTGTTTTTT. It codes for CASSPGGQGSHRELFF. The V call is TRBV4-1, the J call TRBJ2-2, with TRBD1 matching 8 bases. Looked up from germline, CDR1 is MGHRA and CDR2 is YSYEKL. CDR3 length equals 16 residues. V was pared by 4 bases and J by 9 bases, with 13 bases of the junction left unmatched.

The chain recombines TRBV2 with TRBJ1-2; D gene ambiguous. Between the trimmed V and J ends, which lost 6 bases and 8 bases, there was a span of 19 bases. The germline CDR1 and CDR2 sequences are SNHLY and FYNNEI. The CDR3 covers 14 residues. CDR3 coding DNA: TGTGCCAGCAGCGCTGACGGGAGTCGGGCCGGCTACACCTTC. Translated, it gives CASSADGSRAGYTF. The entire variable domain, with the rest obtained from reference TRBV2 and TRBJ1-2, is as follows: EPEVTQTPSHQVTQMGQEVILRCVPISNHLYFYWYRQILGQKVEFLVSFYNNEISEKSEIFDDQFSVERPDGSNFTLKIRSTKLEDSAMYFCASSADGSRAGYTFGSGTRLTVV.

The J gene is TRBJ2-2, the V gene TRBV10-2; 7 bases line up with TRBD1. The germline gives CDR1 WSHSY, CDR2 SAAADI. Trimming at V came to 6 bases and at J to 2 bases, leaving 3 bases not matched to a gene. CDR3 length equals 14 residues. CDR3 residues: CASRGQTNTGELFF. CDR3 coding DNA: TGCGCCAGCAGGGGACAGACAAACACCGGGGAGCTGTTTTTT.

This chain connects TRBV12-3 or TRBV12-4 to TRBJ2-7, with D perhaps TRBD2 (6 bases). The V gene lost 6 bases and the J gene lost 6 bases, with 15 bases spanning the gap. The CDR3 is 13 amino acids. CDR3 in DNA: TGTGCCAGCAGATTTGGGGGGTCGTCCGAGCAGTACTTC. Amino acid sequence: CASRFGGSSEQYF.